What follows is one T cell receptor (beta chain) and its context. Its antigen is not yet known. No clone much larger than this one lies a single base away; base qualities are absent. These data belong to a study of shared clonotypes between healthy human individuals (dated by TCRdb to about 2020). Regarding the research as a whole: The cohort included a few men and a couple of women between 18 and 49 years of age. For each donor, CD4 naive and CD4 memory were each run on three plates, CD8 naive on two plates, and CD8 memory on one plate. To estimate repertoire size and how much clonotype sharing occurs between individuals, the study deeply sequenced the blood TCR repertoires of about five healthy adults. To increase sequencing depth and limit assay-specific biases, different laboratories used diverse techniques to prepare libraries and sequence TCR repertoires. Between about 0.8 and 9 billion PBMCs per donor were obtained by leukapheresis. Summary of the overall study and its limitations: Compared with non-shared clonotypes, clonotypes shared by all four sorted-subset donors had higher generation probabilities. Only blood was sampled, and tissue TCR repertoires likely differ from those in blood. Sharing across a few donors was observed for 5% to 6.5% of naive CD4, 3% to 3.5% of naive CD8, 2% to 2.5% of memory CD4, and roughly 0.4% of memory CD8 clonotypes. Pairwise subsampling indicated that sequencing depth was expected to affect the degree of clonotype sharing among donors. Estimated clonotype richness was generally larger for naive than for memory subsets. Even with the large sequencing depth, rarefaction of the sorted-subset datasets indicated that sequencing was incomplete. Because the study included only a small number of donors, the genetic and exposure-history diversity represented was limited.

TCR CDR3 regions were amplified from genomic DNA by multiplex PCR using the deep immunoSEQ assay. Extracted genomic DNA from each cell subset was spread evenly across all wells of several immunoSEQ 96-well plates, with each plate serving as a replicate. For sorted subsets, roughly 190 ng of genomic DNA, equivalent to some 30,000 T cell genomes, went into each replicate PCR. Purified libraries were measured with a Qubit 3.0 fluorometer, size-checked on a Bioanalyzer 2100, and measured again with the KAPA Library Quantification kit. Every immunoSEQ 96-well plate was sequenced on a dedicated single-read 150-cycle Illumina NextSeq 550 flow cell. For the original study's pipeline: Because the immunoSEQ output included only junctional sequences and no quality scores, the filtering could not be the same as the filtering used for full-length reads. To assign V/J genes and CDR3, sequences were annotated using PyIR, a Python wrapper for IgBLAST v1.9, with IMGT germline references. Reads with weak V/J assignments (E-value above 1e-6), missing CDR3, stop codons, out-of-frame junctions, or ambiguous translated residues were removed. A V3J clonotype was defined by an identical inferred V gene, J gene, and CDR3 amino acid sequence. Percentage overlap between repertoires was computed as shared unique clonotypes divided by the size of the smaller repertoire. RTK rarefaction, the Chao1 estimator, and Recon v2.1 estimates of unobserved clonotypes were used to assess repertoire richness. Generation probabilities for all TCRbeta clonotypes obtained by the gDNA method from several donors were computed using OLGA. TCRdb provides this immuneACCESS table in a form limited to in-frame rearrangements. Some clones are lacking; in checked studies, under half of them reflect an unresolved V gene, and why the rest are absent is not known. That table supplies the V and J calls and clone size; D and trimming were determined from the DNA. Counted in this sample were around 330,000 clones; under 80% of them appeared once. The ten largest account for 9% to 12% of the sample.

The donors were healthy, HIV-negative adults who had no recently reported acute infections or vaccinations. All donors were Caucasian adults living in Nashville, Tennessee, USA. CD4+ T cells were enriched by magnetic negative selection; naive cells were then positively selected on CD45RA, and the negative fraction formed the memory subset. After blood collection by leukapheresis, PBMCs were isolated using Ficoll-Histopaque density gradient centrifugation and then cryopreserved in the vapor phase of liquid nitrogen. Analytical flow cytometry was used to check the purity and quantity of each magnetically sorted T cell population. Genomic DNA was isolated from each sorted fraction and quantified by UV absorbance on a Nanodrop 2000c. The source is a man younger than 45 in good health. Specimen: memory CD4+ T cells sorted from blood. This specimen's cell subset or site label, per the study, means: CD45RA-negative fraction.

The CDR3 sequence is CASSPAVHTGELFF. The DNA sequence reads TGTGCCAGCAGTCCCGCGGTACACACCGGGGAGCTGTTTTTT. The sequence links TRBV6-1 to TRBJ2-2, with no confidently assigned D gene. The CDR3 has 14 amino acids, counting the end cysteine and phenylalanine. This entry keeps only the CDR3 DNA: 42 bases, framed from base 1. V was cut back by 5 bases and J by 3 bases, leaving a gap of 10 bases between them. Reading the germline V gene gives CDR1 MNHNS and CDR2 SASEGT.